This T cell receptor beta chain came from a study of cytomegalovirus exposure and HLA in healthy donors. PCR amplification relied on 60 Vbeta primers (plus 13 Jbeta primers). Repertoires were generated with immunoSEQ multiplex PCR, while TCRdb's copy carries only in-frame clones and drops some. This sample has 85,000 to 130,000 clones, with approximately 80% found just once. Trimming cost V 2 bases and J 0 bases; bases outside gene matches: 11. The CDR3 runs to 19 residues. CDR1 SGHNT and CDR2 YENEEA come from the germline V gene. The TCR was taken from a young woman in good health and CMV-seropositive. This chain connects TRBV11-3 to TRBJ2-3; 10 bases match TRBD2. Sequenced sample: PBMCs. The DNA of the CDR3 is TGTGCCAGCAGCTTAACGTCGGCTAGCGGGGGATCTAGCACAGATACGCAGTATTTT. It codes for CASSLTSASGGSSTDTQYF.